The present T cell receptor (beta chain) was sequenced within a study of identifying expanded T cells in peripheral blood. Sequenced by immunoSEQ multiplex PCR; TCRdb stores in-frame clones only, minus some. The profile shows 70,000 to 95,000 clones, 85% to 90% of them singletons. Healthy donors had no documented immune events, such as infections, while sampled. The germline gives CDR1 SQVTM, CDR2 ANQGSEA. V lost 3 bases to trimming and J lost 3 bases; unmatched junction nucleotides: 2. The CDR3 has 13 residues. As concerns this clone: Its specificity is unknown.

Overall study results and limits: Roughly 1.2 clones differed between technical replicates, versus around 16 and 19 over time. Variance in clone template counts between roughly 2-week samples significantly increased with total template count across all healthy donors.

Specimen: blood. V usage is TRBV29-1 and J usage is TRBJ2-1; TRBD1 aligns across 7 bases. This sequence was found in a person aged 18-70 years in good health. CDR3 DNA: TGCAGCGTTGAGGGACAGCACTACAATGAGCAGTTCTTC. This sequence encodes CSVEGQHYNEQFF.